The present T cell receptor beta chain was sequenced within a study of shared clonotypes between healthy human individuals. Data came from immunoSEQ multiplex PCR; TCRdb stores just in-frame clones and leaves some out. The sample shows a few million clones, around 93% of them seen only once. Study observations and caveats: An anticipated effect of sequencing depth on clonotype sharing among donors was recognized. Sampling was confined to blood; repertoires within tissues likely differ. Though the depth was large, rarefaction showed that sorted-subset sequencing was incomplete.

It was CD45RO-negative cells, positively selected for CCR7, that made up naive CD8 cells, with terminally differentiated effector memory CD45RA+ cells excluded. Trimming removed 4 bases at V and 4 bases at J, with 10 bases between. CDR3 length equals 13 residues. Germline CDR1 and CDR2: SGHVS and FNYEAQ. With regard to this clone: Its specificity is not known.

The chain uses TRBV7-6 and TRBJ1-1; no clear D. The sequence derives from a man between 18 and 35 years old in good health. Some clones in this sample may be carry-over from other donors' samples. Sequencing input: naive CD8+ T cells from PBMCs. CDR3 nucleotides: TGTGCCAGCAGCTCCTTTAGTGGCACTGAAGCTTTCTTT. It yields the protein CASSSFSGTEAFF.